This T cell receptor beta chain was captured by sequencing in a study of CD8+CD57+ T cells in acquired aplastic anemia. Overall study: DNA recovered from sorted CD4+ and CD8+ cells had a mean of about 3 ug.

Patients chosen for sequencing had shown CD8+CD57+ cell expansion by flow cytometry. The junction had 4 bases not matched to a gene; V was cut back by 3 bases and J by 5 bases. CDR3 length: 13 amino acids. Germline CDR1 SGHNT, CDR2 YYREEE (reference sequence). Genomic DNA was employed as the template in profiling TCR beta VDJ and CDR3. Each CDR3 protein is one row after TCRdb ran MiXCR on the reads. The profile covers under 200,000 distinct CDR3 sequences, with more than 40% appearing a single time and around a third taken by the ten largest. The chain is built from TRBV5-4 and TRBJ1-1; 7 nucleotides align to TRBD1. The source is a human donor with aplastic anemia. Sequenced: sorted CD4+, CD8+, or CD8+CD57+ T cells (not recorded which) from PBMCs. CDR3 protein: CASSSTGLTEAFF. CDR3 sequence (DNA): TGTGCCAGCAGCTCGACAGGGTTGACTGAAGCTTTCTTT.